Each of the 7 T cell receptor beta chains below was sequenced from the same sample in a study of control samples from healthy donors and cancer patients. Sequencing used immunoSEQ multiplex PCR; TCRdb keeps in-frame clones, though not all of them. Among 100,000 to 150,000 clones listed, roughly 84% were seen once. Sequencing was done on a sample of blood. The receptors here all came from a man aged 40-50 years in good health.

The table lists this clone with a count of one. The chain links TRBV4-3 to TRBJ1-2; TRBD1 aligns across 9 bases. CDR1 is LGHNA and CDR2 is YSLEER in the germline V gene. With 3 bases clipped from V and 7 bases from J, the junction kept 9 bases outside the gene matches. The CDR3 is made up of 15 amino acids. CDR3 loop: CASSQEWTGVSGYTF. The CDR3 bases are TGCGCCAGCAGCCAGGAATGGACAGGGGTTAGTGGCTACACCTTC.

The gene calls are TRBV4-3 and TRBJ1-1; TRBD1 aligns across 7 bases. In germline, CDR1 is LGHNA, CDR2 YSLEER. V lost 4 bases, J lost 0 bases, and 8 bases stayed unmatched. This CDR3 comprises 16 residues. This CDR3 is CASSLAGGTMNTEAFF. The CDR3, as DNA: TGCGCCAGCAGCCTTGCAGGGGGAACCATGAACACTGAAGCTTTCTTT.

CDR3 bases: TGTGCCAGCAGCTTAGCGCAAGTGGGGGCAGGGACTGAAGCTTTCTTT. It translates to CASSLAQVGAGTEAFF. The chain recombines TRBV7-8 with TRBJ1-1, with D possibly being TRBD1 (6 bases). The CDR3 contains 16 residues. Germline values: CDR1 SGHVS, CDR2 FQNEAQ. Trimming pared 0 bases from V and 5 bases from J, leaving 16 bases between.

CDR3 DNA: TGCGCCAGCAGCTTGGGGGGGAGCGAAAAACTGTTTTTT. Protein sequence: CASSLGGSEKLFF. The chain carries TRBV5-1 and TRBJ1-4; D possibly corresponds to TRBD1 (5 bases). Germline lookup yields CDR1 SGHRS and CDR2 YFSETQ. V gave up 0 bases and J gave up 8 bases, with 8 bases separating them. The CDR3 totals 13 residues.

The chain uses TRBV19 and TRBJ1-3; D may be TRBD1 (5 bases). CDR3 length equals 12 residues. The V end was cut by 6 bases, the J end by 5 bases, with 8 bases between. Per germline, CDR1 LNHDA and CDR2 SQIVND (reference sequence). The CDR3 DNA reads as TGTGCCAGTAGGGACAAGAGAAACACCATATATTTT. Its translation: CASRDKRNTIYF. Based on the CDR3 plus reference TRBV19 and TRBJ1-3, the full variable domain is DGGITQSPKYLFRKEGQNVTLSCEQNLNHDAMYWYRQDPGQGLRLIYYSQIVNDFQKGDIAEGYSVSREKKESFPLTVTSAQKNPTAFYLCASRDKRNTIYFGEGSWLTVV.

The CDR3: CASSLSRTGNYNSPLHF. The CDR3 bases are TGTGCCAGCAGCTTATCACGCACAGGGAACTATAATTCACCCCTCCACTTT. The chain recombines TRBV7-9 with TRBJ1-6; D might be TRBD1 (6 bases). The V end lost 2 bases, the J end lost 3 bases, and 14 bases lay between the germline ends. CDR3 length: 17 amino acids. Germline CDR1 is SEHNR and CDR2 is FQNEAQ (reference sequence).

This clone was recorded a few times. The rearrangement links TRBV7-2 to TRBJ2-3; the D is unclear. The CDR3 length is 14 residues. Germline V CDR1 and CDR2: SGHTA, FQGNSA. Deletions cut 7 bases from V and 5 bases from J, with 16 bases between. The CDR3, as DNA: TGTGCCAGCAAGGCCGCCCACCTTATAGATACGCAGTATTTT. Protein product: CASKAAHLIDTQYF.